This TCR beta chain emerged from a study of blood T cell repertoires in COVID-19. Study as a whole: Sites in the United States, Italy and Spain provided acute and convalescent COVID-19 samples. T cells, B-cell-depleted T cells, or PBMCs supplied cDNA or gDNA.

Assay: immunoSEQ multiplex PCR; the TCRdb copy retains only in-frame clones and omits some. The sample has some 200,000 clones; around 89% are singletons. CDR3 size: 15 residues. The germline V gene has CDR1 LGHNA and CDR2 YNFKEQ. After removal of 2 bases from V and 2 bases from J, the junction contained 5 bases not matched to a gene. The sequencing sample was made of PBMCs or T cells enriched from blood (not recorded which). The rearrangement joins TRBV4-2 to TRBJ2-7; the match to TRBD1 covers 8 bases. The clonotype was recovered from a woman in her 30s who had recovered from COVID-19. This chain's CDR3 is CASSQNTGGPYEQYF. The CDR3 DNA follows: TGTGCCAGCAGCCAAAATACAGGGGGACCCTACGAGCAGTACTTC.